The clone carrying this T cell receptor beta chain was seen a handful of times. What it binds is not known. This specimen comes from a study of CD8+CD57+ T cells in acquired aplastic anemia. Study-level background: Across the sorted CD4+ and CD8+ cells, DNA amounts averaged approximately 3 ug.

The length of the CDR3 is 16 residues. V trimming: 3 bases; J trimming: 0 bases; junction bases outside the gene matches: 11. Germline V lookup: CDR1 DFQATT, CDR2 SNEGSKA (reference sequence). Study-level results: Both patients and controls carried the same twenty-nine CD8+ CDR3 sequences.

TCR beta VDJ combinations and CDR3 sequences were profiled from genomic DNA. TCRdb re-analysed the reads in MiXCR, keeping a single row per CDR3 protein. The sample yields under 500,000 distinct CDR3 sequences, over 25% seen once. Patients sequenced had flow cytometry evidence of CD8+CD57+ cell expansion. Severe acquired aplastic anemia was diagnosed in all patients. The chain is built from TRBV20-1 and TRBJ2-7, with 7 bases lining up with TRBD2. This clonotype originated in a human donor with aplastic anemia. The sample taken for sequencing was sorted CD4+, CD8+, or CD8+CD57+ T cells (not recorded which) from PBMCs. CDR3 in DNA: TGCAGTGCTAGCGGGAGGACTACCTTCAGCTCCTACGAGCAGTACTTC. It encodes CSASGRTTFSSYEQYF.